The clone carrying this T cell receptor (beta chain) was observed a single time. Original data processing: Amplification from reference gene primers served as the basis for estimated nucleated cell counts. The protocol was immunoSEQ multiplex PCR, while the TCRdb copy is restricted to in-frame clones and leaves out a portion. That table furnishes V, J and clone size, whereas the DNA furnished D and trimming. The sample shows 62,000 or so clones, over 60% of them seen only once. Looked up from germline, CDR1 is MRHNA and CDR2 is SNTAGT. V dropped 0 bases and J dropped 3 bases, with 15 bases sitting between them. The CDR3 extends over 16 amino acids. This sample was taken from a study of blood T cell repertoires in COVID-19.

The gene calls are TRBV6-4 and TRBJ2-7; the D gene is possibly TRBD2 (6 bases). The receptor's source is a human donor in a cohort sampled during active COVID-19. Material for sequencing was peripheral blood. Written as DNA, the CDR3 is TGTGCCAGCAGTGACTCGAATAGACCCGGGGGCTACGAGCAGTACTTC. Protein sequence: CASSDSNRPGGYEQYF.